This T cell receptor (beta chain) was profiled in a study of blood T cell repertoires in COVID-19. Study overall: Specimens from acute and convalescent COVID-19 originated in the United States, Italy and Spain. From T cells, B-cell-depleted T cells, or PBMCs came the material, which was cDNA or gDNA.

Patients from Seattle were sampled longitudinally, starting during active infection. This clone came up once. This CDR3 has 16 amino acids. V dropped 3 bases and J dropped 4; count of bases not matched to a gene: 11. Germline V CDR1 and CDR2: DFQATT, SNEGSKA (reference sequence). In the authors' workflow: Reference gene primers were amplified, and this amplification served to estimate nucleated cell counts. Using immunoSEQ multiplex PCR, the repertoire was profiled, and TCRdb retains in-frame clones only, with some absent. That table is the source of V, J and clone size, and D and trimming were worked out from the DNA. The table includes around 35,000 clones, over 70% detected once.

Source material: peripheral blood. The J gene is TRBJ2-3, the V gene TRBV20-1, with 9 bases aligning to TRBD2. This receptor was identified in a man in his 70s with COVID-19, enrolled during active disease. The CDR3 DNA reads TGCAGTGCTAGTCAGGGCGCGGGAGGGACCCCAGATACGCAGTATTTT. Protein: CSASQGAGGTPDTQYF.